These 20 T cell receptor beta chains came from one sample sequenced in a study of T-cell memory formation after mild COVID-19. TCRdb re-called the 5' RACE reads with MiXCR, one entry per CDR3 protein. In the table there are hundreds of distinct CDR3 sequences, approximately 93% of which are singletons. The source material was PBMCs or a T cell subset sorted from them (not recorded which). The receptors here all came from an adult who had mild COVID-19 (a few samples of this study predate the infection). Cell type and time point are not known.

To note about this clonotype: A junction end diverges from the germline sequence, so it may reflect a read error. The chain is built from TRBV7-9 and TRBJ2-5; D unclear. The V gene's germline CDR1 is SEHNR and CDR2 FQNEAQ (reference sequence). This CDR3 contains 12 residues. CDR3 sequence: CASSLGFETQYF. The CDR3 DNA sequence: TGTGCCAGCAGCTTGGGGTTTGAGACACAGTACTTC.

The chain uses TRBV7-2 and TRBJ2-5; D remains ambiguous. This CDR3 region has 12 residues. Germline lookup yields CDR1 SGHTA and CDR2 FQGNSA. V was clipped by 0 bases and J by 2 bases, with 1 base between them. This CDR3 is CASSLAQETQYF. CDR3 in DNA: TGTGCCAGCAGCTTAGCGCAAGAGACCCAGTACTTC.

The chain combines TRBV6-1 with TRBJ2-2; possibly TRBD1 for D (6 bases). CDR1 is MNHNS and CDR2 is SASEGT in the germline V gene. V dropped 10 bases and J dropped 5 bases, with 20 bases sitting between them. This CDR3 has 15 residues. CDR3 nucleotide sequence: TGTGCCACCGCCCTACTTTCCAGGGGAACCGGGGAGCTGTTTTTT. This gives the protein CATALLSRGTGELFF.

The chain employs TRBV21-1 and TRBJ1-6. TRBV21-1 is marked as a pseudogene. The CDR3 loop spans 15 amino acids. CDR3 loop: CASLWGDPYNSPLHF. The CDR3 DNA follows: TGTGCCAGCCTATGGGGGGACCCTTATAATTCACCCCTCCACTTT.

The rearrangement links TRBV7-9 to TRBJ1-1, with D uncertain. The CDR3 extends over 13 amino acids. CDR1 is SEHNR and CDR2 is FQNEAQ in the germline V gene (reference sequence). V shed 3 bases and J shed 1 base, with 6 bases lying between them. CDR3: CASSLYQNTEAFF. In DNA, the CDR3 is TGTGCCAGCAGCTTGTACCAGAACACTGAAGCTTTCTTT.

The chain has TRBV5-1 and TRBJ2-6, with D possibly being TRBD1 (6 bases). Germline lookup yields CDR1 SGHRS and CDR2 YFSETQ. CDR3 length: 16 residues. The germline V and J ends were trimmed by 5 bases and 4 bases, with 16 bases remaining between them. The chain's CDR3 is CASRSLGAGGANVLTF. As DNA, the CDR3 is TGCGCCAGCAGGAGTCTGGGGGCAGGAGGGGCCAACGTCCTGACTTTC.

V gene TRBV12-3 or TRBV12-4 combines with J gene TRBJ1-1; a weak D match, TRBD1 (5 bases). V lost 7 bases, J lost 3 bases, and 15 bases lay in between. This CDR3 has 14 amino acids. The CDR3 loop is CASTPGGGDTEAFF. The CDR3 coding sequence is TGTGCCAGCACCCCAGGTGGGGGGGACACTGAAGCTTTCTTT.

The V call is TRBV7-8, the J call TRBJ2-1; TRBD2 matches at 12 bases. The CDR3 runs to 13 residues. The germline gives CDR1 SGHVS, CDR2 FQNEAQ. V lost 8 bases, J lost 7 bases, and 3 bases stayed unmatched. The CDR3 is CASGLAGGNEQFF. The CDR3 DNA reads TGTGCCAGCGGGCTAGCGGGGGGGAATGAGCAGTTCTTC.

V gene TRBV27 combines with J gene TRBJ2-5; 10 bases line up with TRBD2. The length of the CDR3 is 15 residues. Germline-derived CDR1 and CDR2 are MNHEY and SMNVEV (reference sequence). Trimming took 3 bases from V and 4 from J; bases not matched to a gene: 5. This chain's CDR3 is CASSFGLAARETQYF. In DNA form, the CDR3 reads TGTGCCAGCAGTTTTGGACTAGCGGCCCGAGAGACCCAGTACTTC.

V gene TRBV3-1 combines with J gene TRBJ2-7, with D unresolved. Germline CDR1 LGHDT, CDR2 YNNKEL (reference sequence). The ends were cut back, 3 bases at V and 4 bases at J, with 10 bases in the middle. This CDR3 has 13 amino acids. The CDR3 reads CASSQGPRYEQYF. In DNA form, the CDR3 reads TGTGCCAGCAGCCAGGGCCCAAGGTACGAGCAGTACTTC.

The chain uses TRBV29-1 and TRBJ1-1; D remains ambiguous. There are 14 residues in the CDR3. Germline V gene data show CDR1 as SQVTM and CDR2 as ANQGSEA. Trimming removed 2 bases at V and 4 bases at J, with 14 bases between. The CDR3 DNA follows: TGCAGCGTTGAAAGGACGGGGATGGGCACTGAAGCTTTCTTT. This gives the protein CSVERTGMGTEAFF. The variable domain in full, with the rest retrieved from reference TRBV29-1 and TRBJ1-1, is SAVISQKPSRDICQRGTSLTIQCQVDSQVTMMFWYRQQPGQSLTLIATANQGSEATYESGFVIDKFPISRPNLTFSTLTVSNMSPEDSSIYLCSVERTGMGTEAFFGQGTRLTVV.

In this sample, this clonotype turned up a few times. This sequence joins TRBV20-1 and TRBJ2-7, with D maybe TRBD1 (6 bases). CDR1 is DFQATT, CDR2 SNEGSKA, per germline (reference sequence). Trimming took 4 bases from V and 4 from J, leaving 20 bases between them. CDR3 size: 15 residues. The CDR3 sequence is CSATPGALQGYEQYF. The CDR3 nucleotides are TGCAGTGCTACCCCCGGGGCCCTTCAGGGGTACGAGCAGTACTTC.

The rearrangement joins TRBV15 to TRBJ2-7; 8 positions agree with TRBD1. Looked up from germline, CDR1 is LNHNV and CDR2 is YYDKDF (reference sequence). The CDR3 is made up of 16 amino acids. J gave up 4 bases and V 2 bases, and 10 bases lay outside the gene matches. The CDR3 DNA follows: TGTGCCACCAGCAGACCCGATCGGGACAGGCAATACGAGCAGTACTTC. Translation: CATSRPDRDRQYEQYF.

V is TRBV9 and J is TRBJ1-2; a possible D gene is TRBD1 (5 bases). The CDR3 length is 17 residues. Germline assignment: CDR1 SGDLS and CDR2 YYNGEE. V was pared by 4 bases and J by 4 bases, with 23 bases between. The CDR3 loop reads CASSSKLGVGVIYGYTF. The CDR3 coding sequence is TGTGCCAGCAGCTCCAAGCTAGGGGTAGGGGTGATCTATGGCTACACCTTC.

The V call is TRBV12-3 or TRBV12-4, the J call TRBJ1-2; D is possibly TRBD1 (5 bases). V was clipped by 8 bases and J by 5 bases, with 18 bases between them. This CDR3 region has 14 residues. The CDR3 sequence: CASRRPEQGYGYTF. DNA for the CDR3: TGTGCCAGCCGAAGGCCTGAGCAGGGTTATGGCTACACCTTC.

The rearrangement joins TRBV4-2 to TRBJ2-1, with 10 bases identical to TRBD2. CDR3 length: 16 residues. V shed 2 bases and J 5 bases; nucleotides not matched to a gene: 6. Per germline, CDR1 LGHNA and CDR2 YNFKEQ. The CDR3 here is CASSQPSGRADNEQFF. The CDR3 region has the DNA TGTGCCAGCAGCCAACCTAGCGGGAGAGCCGACAATGAGCAGTTCTTC.

This chain joins TRBV6-2 or TRBV6-3 and TRBJ2-3, with a tentative D call TRBD2 (6 bases). This CDR3 is built from 13 residues. Germline loops: CDR1 MNHEY, CDR2 SVGEGT. The V gene lost 8 bases and the J gene lost 0 bases, with 9 bases spanning the gap. The CDR3 nucleotides are TGTGCCAGCCGCGGGACTAGCACAGATACGCAGTATTTT. Amino acid sequence: CASRGTSTDTQYF.

V and J are TRBV27 and TRBJ2-7, with D uncertain. The CDR3 sequence is 14 residues long. The V end was cut by 5 bases, the J end by 1 base, with 12 bases between. The V gene's germline CDR1 is MNHEY and CDR2 SMNVEV (reference sequence). The CDR3 nucleotides are TGTGCCAGCAGTCCAACAAGAGTGTCCTACGAGCAGTACTTC. It specifies CASSPTRVSYEQYF.

The chain is built from TRBV28 and TRBJ2-7, with D unresolved. The CDR3 is 15 amino acids. The V end was cut by 3 bases, the J end by 0 bases, with 12 bases between. Germline V gene data show CDR1 as MDHEN and CDR2 as SYDVKM. The DNA of the CDR3 is TGTGCCAGCAGTTTTTTCGGTCACCGCTCCTACGAGCAGTACTTC. Its translation is CASSFFGHRSYEQYF.

The chain is built from TRBV18 and TRBJ2-6; no definite D call. V lost 3 bases and J 0 bases, leaving 12 bases between the germline ends. Germline values: CDR1 KGHSH, CDR2 LQKENI. The CDR3 spans 17 residues. The chain's CDR3 is CASSPSGSNSGANVLTF. The CDR3 nucleotides are TGTGCCAGCTCACCTTCCGGGTCCAACTCTGGGGCCAACGTCCTGACTTTC.